Listed below are T cell receptor beta chains from one sample, sequenced in a study of blood T cell repertoires in COVID-19. Sequenced by immunoSEQ multiplex PCR; TCRdb stores in-frame clones only, minus some. Among 70,000 or so clones listed, over 65% were seen once. Sequenced input: peripheral blood. The receptors were sampled from a woman in her sixties or seventies with acute or convalescent COVID-19. Both conserved end residues are trimmed from each CDR3. Fields, in order: CDR3 length, J gene, V gene, CDR3 protein.

12 | TRBJ1-1 | TRBV19 | ASTDPTVNTEAF
13 | TRBJ2-7 | TRBV11-1 | ASSPQAGGGYEQY
15 | TRBJ1-5 | TRBV6-1 | ASSEAGDRYSNQPQH
13 | TRBJ2-2 | TRBV10-3 | ATHTGRTNTGELF
10 | TRBJ2-7 | TRBV29-1 | SVGQGTYEQY
11 | TRBJ1-2 | TRBV24-1 | ATSDGTVYGYT
15 | TRBJ2-2 | TRBV5-4 | ASSGRGGLGVTGELF
14 | TRBJ2-3 | TRBV7-2 | ASSLGLAGGADTQY
14 | TRBJ1-5 | TRBV5-1 | ASRQSSGVGNQLQH
13 | TRBJ2-2 | TRBV28 | ASSFMARNTGELF
16 | TRBJ2-3 | TRBV9 | ASSVALSGGGYTDTQY
14 | TRBJ2-2 | TRBV11-1 | ASRPTGGANTGELF
12 | TRBJ2-5 | TRBV5-1 | ASSLVGGQETQY
12 | TRBJ1-5 | TRBV19 | ASSIIKGGKPQH
13 | TRBJ2-3 | TRBV6-5 | ASSYSGGATDTQY
12 | TRBJ1-1 | TRBV6-2/TRBV6-3 | ASSYSAVNTEAF
14 | TRBJ1-4 | TRBV11-2 | ASSAPGQADLGKLF
12 | TRBJ2-7 | TRBV9 | ASSLGGGGYEQY
14 | TRBJ2-3 | TRBV6-5 | ASSYGSGKGTDTQY
18 | TRBJ2-5 | TRBV5-4 | ASSLGPWGLAGIVQETQY
14 | TRBJ1-6 | TRBV6-1 | ASSEAESSYNSPLH
12 | TRBJ1-4 | TRBV7-2 | ASSLGGGNEKLF
15 | TRBJ2-1 | TRBV28 | ASSLSRDRILHNEQF
12 | TRBJ1-2 | TRBV5-4 | ASSRAWSNYGYT
13 | TRBJ1-2 | TRBV7-2 | ASSQGGGRNYGYT
13 | TRBJ2-7 | TRBV6-6 | ASSLRTGTSYEQY
9 | TRBJ2-3 | TRBV19 | ASGQTDTQY
13 | TRBJ1-1 | TRBV7-2 | ASSPITRTPSEAF
14 | TRBJ1-5 | TRBV28 | ASSFHGQGQNQPQH
12 | TRBJ2-1 | TRBV28 | ASSLMPRGNEQF
12 | TRBJ1-5 | TRBV7-6 | ASSLMGGNQPQH
12 | TRBJ1-2 | TRBV7-9 | ASRHQQEHYGYT
10 | TRBJ1-2 | TRBV5-1 | ASSLDRVRYT
18 | TRBJ2-1 | TRBV28 | ASSHALIPTSGSSYNEQF
13 | TRBJ1-4 | TRBV4-2 | ASSPYEGAFEKLF
15 | TRBJ1-1 | TRBV30 | AWSVRSYGQANTEAF
12 | TRBJ2-7 | TRBV5-1 | ASTKTGGRYEQY
12 | TRBJ2-7 | TRBV7-8 | ASSFGDSSYEQY
12 | TRBJ1-5 | TRBV24-1 | ATSDYVTDQPQH
13 | TRBJ2-1 | TRBV5-1 | ASSFGGSSYNEQF
13 | TRBJ2-7 | TRBV5-1 | ASSLSGIKVWEQY
15 | TRBJ2-5 | TRBV3-1/TRBV3-2 | ASSYREGKGFQETQY
13 | TRBJ2-1 | TRBV9 | ASSVVSSGGYEQF
19 | TRBJ1-5 | TRBV18 | ASSPYQTETLGGESNQPQH
14 | TRBJ1-1 | TRBV7-8 | ASSPRLQHRNTEAF
15 | TRBJ1-5 | TRBV19 | ASSIDGAPPFNQPQH
11 | TRBJ1-1 | TRBV7-3 | ASSQPRGTEAF
9 | TRBJ1-1 | TRBV5-4 | ASSLDREAF
11 | TRBJ2-7 | TRBV5-1 | ASRLDRVNEQY
11 | TRBJ2-7 | TRBV5-1 | ASSLSGWDEQY
13 | TRBJ2-7 | TRBV4-1 | ASSPKDRGAYEQY
13 | TRBJ2-1 | TRBV19 | ASSMRSGGYNEQF
14 | TRBJ1-6 | TRBV5-1 | ASSLTGGIRNSPLH
10 | TRBJ2-1 | TRBV12-3/TRBV12-4 | ASTSTGTAQF
14 | TRBJ2-5 | TRBV11-3 | ASSLTSGALGGTQY
12 | TRBJ2-7 | TRBV5-6 | ASSPMGDRHEQY
13 | TRBJ1-1 | TRBV9 | ASSVDQGLGTEAF
13 | TRBJ1-3 | TRBV9 | ASSVGLQGANTIY
13 | TRBJ1-2 | TRBV7-9 | ASSLEFPTNYGYT
13 | TRBJ2-1 | TRBV9 | ASSVSGPTYNEQF